This T cell receptor beta chain comes out of a study of human T cells and chemical hapten exposure. Looking at the study overall: 2% DPC applied to a roughly 2 cm by roughly 2 cm arm area sensitized donors.

V was pared by 4 bases and J by 9 bases, with 17 bases between. Per the germline V gene, CDR1 is SGHRS and CDR2 is YFSETQ. The CDR3 is made up of 14 amino acids. TCRdb re-called the RACE reads with MiXCR, one entry per CDR3 protein. The sample includes fewer than 200,000 distinct CDR3 sequences, around 22% of them seen just once. General study results and limits: Positively correlated with patch test score were the counts of PT1 expanded TCRs. TCRs exceeding 1 in 1000 frequency stayed unchanged with DPC sensitization.

As to time point: patch test 1, 2 weeks after DPC sensitization. Treatment specified: therapeutic diphenylcyclopropenone sensitization with weekly scalp DPC. The donor pool consisted of alopecia patients aged 18 to 70 years, considered suitable for DPC. Worth noting for this clonotype: Its antigen is undetermined.

Sequenced material: whole blood, taken in connection with sensitization to the hapten diphenylcyclopropenone (DPC). The receptor comes from a woman aged 45-59 years with alopecia areata. Some clones in this sample may be carry-over from other donors' samples. The rearrangement uses TRBV5-1 and TRBJ2-1, with D possibly being TRBD1 (7 bases). The CDR3 sequence: CASSLGGGVGEQFF. Written as DNA, the CDR3 is TGCGCCAGCAGCCTAGGAGGGGGCGTGGGTGAGCAGTTCTTC.